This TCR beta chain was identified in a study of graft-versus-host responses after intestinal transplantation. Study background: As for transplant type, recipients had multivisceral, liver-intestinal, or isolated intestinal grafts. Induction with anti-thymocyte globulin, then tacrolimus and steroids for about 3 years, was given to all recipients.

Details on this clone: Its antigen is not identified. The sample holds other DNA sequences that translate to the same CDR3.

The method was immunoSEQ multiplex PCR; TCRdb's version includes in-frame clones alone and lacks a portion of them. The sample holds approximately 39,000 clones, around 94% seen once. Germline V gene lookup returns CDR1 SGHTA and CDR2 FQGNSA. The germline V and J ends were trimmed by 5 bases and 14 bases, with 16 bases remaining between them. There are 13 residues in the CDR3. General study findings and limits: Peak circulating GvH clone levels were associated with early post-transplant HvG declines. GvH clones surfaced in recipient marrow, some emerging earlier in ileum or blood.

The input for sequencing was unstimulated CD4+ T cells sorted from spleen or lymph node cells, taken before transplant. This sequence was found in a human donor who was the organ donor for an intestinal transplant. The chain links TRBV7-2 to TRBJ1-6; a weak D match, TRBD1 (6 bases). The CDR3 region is CASSPGQWGTLHF. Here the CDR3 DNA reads TGTGCCAGCAGCCCGGGACAATGGGGGACCCTCCACTTT.